The sequence of this T cell receptor (beta chain) was determined in a study of vaccination and CD4 T cells after COVID-19. Trimming left V 3 bases short and J 3 bases short, with 25 bases between. The germline V gene has CDR1 MNHEY and CDR2 SVGAGI. CDR3 length: 19 amino acids. The Oncomine TCR Beta short-read assay was what sequenced the DNA obtained from cultured CD4+ T cells. In this case, cultured CD4+ T cells provided the extracted genomic DNA. TCRdb re-analysed the PCR reads in MiXCR, keeping a single row per CDR3 protein. Here the sample spans 8,000 to 9,500 distinct CDR3 sequences, 31% being singletons. Regarding this clonotype: Its antigen is still unknown.

Treatment noted: roughly 10-day PBMC culture with coronavirus spike peptide pools or control peptides (ViraFEST assay). One should note that the unexposed donor's CD4+ T cells were collected before the COVID-19 pandemic (2011-2018). Sequencing input: CD4+ T cells from blood, cultured in vitro. The J gene is TRBJ2-3, the V gene TRBV6-5; the D gene is possibly TRBD1 (6 bases). This clonotype was sampled from a human donor in good health. Written as DNA, the CDR3 is TGTGCCAGCAGTTATAACCGCTTGCTCGGGACAAGACAAACAGATACGCAGTATTTT. Protein: CASSYNRLLGTRQTDTQYF.